This T cell receptor (beta chain) was captured by sequencing in a study of blood T cell repertoires in COVID-19. Individuals drawn from about two dozen US areas were roughly 18 to 95 years old. Sequenced by immunoSEQ multiplex PCR; TCRdb stores in-frame clones only, minus some. The repertoire consists of approximately 150,000 clones, with around 90% occurring once and the leading ten covering approximately 3.7%. The CDR3 runs 14 residues. Per germline, CDR1 MGHRA and CDR2 YSYEKL. Concerning this clone itself: One end of the junction fails to match germline, which may point to a read error.

This chain joins TRBV4-1 and TRBJ2-5; possibly TRBD2 for D (6 bases). The specimen was PBMCs or T cells enriched from blood (not recorded which). The TCR sequence derives from a woman in her thirties or forties who had been exposed to COVID-19. The CDR3 spells CASSQGAGLETQYF. CDR3 sequence (DNA): TGCGCTAGCAGCCAAGGGGCGGGGTTGGAGACCCAGTACTTC.